This TCR beta chain was identified during a study of OX40 agonist ivuxolimab in advanced cancers. Looking at the study overall: Aged about 23 to 90 with a mean of around 60 years, they were more than 80% male. General observations from the study: On average, CD8+ T cells had more expanded clones than CD4+.

The CDR3 loop spans 14 amino acids. Germline assignment: CDR1 KGHSH and CDR2 LQKENI. The V segment lost 4 bases and the J segment 3 bases; nucleotides outside the gene matches: 6. As regards this clone: The antigen is unknown.

The method was immunoSEQ multiplex PCR; TCRdb's version includes in-frame clones alone and lacks a portion of them. The data show approximately 82,000 clones, approximately 92% seen once. The sequencing here drew on CD4+ or CD8+ T cells sorted from blood, taken in a trial of the OX40 agonist ivuxolimab. This sequence joins TRBV18 and TRBJ2-7; 7 bases align to TRBD1. This clonotype was obtained from an adult with an advanced solid tumor such as melanoma, head and neck, liver or kidney cancer. The CDR3 DNA follows: TGTGCCAGCTCACAGACAGGGTCCTTCTACGAGCAGTACTTC. This gives the protein CASSQTGSFYEQYF.